The 22 T cell receptor beta chains below come from one sample, sequenced in a study of T-cell memory formation after mild COVID-19. TCRdb called the 5' RACE reads again in MiXCR, with one record for every CDR3 protein. There are some 340,000 distinct CDR3 sequences in the sample; about an eighth occur only once, and about 20% lies in the top ten. Sequenced input: PBMCs or a T cell subset sorted from them (not recorded which). These receptor sequences come from a man between 18 and 35 years old who had mild COVID-19 (a few samples of this study predate the infection). Cell type and time point are not known.

The chain uses TRBV7-9 and TRBJ2-1, with TRBD2 matching over 8 bases. The germline V gene encodes CDR1 SEHNR and CDR2 FQNEAQ (reference sequence). CDR3 length equals 16 residues. V gave up 0 bases and J gave up 9 bases; unmatched junction bases: 10. CDR3 amino acids: CASSLAGCGGRFEQFF. In nucleotides, the CDR3 is TGTGCCAGCAGCTTAGCCGGGTGCGGGGGGCGGTTTGAGCAGTTCTTC. The entire variable domain, with the rest obtained from reference TRBV7-9 and TRBJ2-1, is as follows: DTGVSQNPRHKITKRGQNVTFRCDPISEHNRLYWYRQTLGQGPEFLTYFQNEAQLEKSRLLSDRFSAERPKGSFSTLEIQRTEQGDSAMYLCASSLAGCGGRFEQFFGPGTRLTVL.

This clonotype was detected only a few times. The chain is built from TRBV5-1 and TRBJ2-5, with D possibly TRBD1 on 6 matching bases. Germline V gives CDR1 SGHRS, CDR2 YFSETQ. V was shortened by 2 bases and J by 4 bases, with 15 bases between the two germline ends. The CDR3 totals 15 residues. CDR3 residues: CASSFLQGSPETQYF. The DNA for the CDR3 is TGCGCCAGCAGCTTCCTACAGGGTTCTCCAGAGACCCAGTACTTC.

This clonotype was counted many times. This chain links TRBV5-1 with TRBJ2-1; possibly TRBD2 for D (6 bases). The germline V and J ends were trimmed by 4 bases and 3 bases, with 11 bases remaining between them. Germline V gene data show CDR1 as SGHRS and CDR2 as YFSETQ. The CDR3 contains 14 residues. This CDR3 reads CASSGGAGYNEQFF. The CDR3 DNA sequence: TGCGCCAGCAGCGGAGGGGCAGGCTACAATGAGCAGTTCTTC.

This clonotype occurred many times. This chain links TRBV29-1 with TRBJ1-1; D may be TRBD1 (6 bases). Germline CDR1 and CDR2: SQVTM and ANQGSEA. This CDR3 has 12 residues. Trimming took off 6 bases at V and 5 bases at J, with 13 bases between the two ends. CDR3 sequence reads: CSVSTGLTEAFF. The CDR3, as DNA: TGCAGCGTGAGTACAGGGTTGACTGAAGCTTTCTTT.

This clonotype was found a few times. The chain combines TRBV5-1 with TRBJ1-1, with 10 bases that match TRBD1. The V gene's germline CDR1 is SGHRS and CDR2 YFSETQ. V shed 4 bases and J 1 base; nucleotides not matched to a gene: 10. The CDR3 runs 17 residues. Here the CDR3 DNA reads TGCGCCAGCAGCCACCGAGGGGACAGGGGAGCGAACACTGAAGCTTTCTTT. It yields the protein CASSHRGDRGANTEAFF.

This clonotype occurred a few times. The chain carries TRBV4-3 and TRBJ1-4; 9 bases agree with TRBD1. Germline V gene sequence: CDR1 LGHNA, CDR2 YSLEER. The CDR3 loop spans 15 amino acids. The J segment lost 8 bases and the V segment lost 3 bases, leaving 7 bases of the junction unmatched. Here the CDR3 reads CASSQATGGYEKLFF. DNA of the CDR3: TGCGCCAGCAGCCAGGCGACAGGGGGGTACGAAAAACTGTTTTTT.

The V gene is TRBV6-1, the J gene TRBJ2-7; 10 nucleotides line up with TRBD1. The CDR3 runs 15 residues. Germline CDR1 reads MNHNS; CDR2 reads SASEGT. Losses at the gene ends were 5 bases for V and 3 bases for J; bases not matched to a gene: 7. The CDR3 sequence is CASSRPGTGDYEQYF. The CDR3 nucleotides are TGTGCCAGCAGTCGACCTGGGACAGGGGACTACGAGCAGTACTTC.

This clonotype came up many times. This chain connects TRBV19 to TRBJ1-5; D remains ambiguous. V shed 7 bases and J shed 2 bases, with 6 bases lying between them. The CDR3 contains 12 residues. Germline CDR1 LNHDA, CDR2 SQIVND (reference sequence). The CDR3: CASTRGNQPQHF. As DNA, the CDR3 is TGTGCCAGTACTAGGGGCAATCAGCCCCAGCATTTT.

This clonotype came up a few times. This chain links TRBV4-1 with TRBJ2-1; D is unclear. Germline V gives CDR1 MGHRA, CDR2 YSYEKL. Trimming stripped 4 bases from V and 9 bases from J, with 16 bases between. This CDR3 is 14 amino acids long. For the CDR3, the DNA is TGCGCCAGCAGCCTGCACCTCCAGGTCTTTGAGCAGTTCTTC. Its protein is CASSLHLQVFEQFF.

CDR3 in amino acids: CSAGRGWENTEAFF. CDR3 nucleotide sequence: TGCAGCGCAGGACGGGGGTGGGAGAACACTGAAGCTTTCTTT. The chain employs TRBV29-1 and TRBJ1-1; D may be TRBD1 (5 bases). The CDR3 loop spans 14 amino acids. Trimming left V 7 bases short and J 1 base short, with 16 bases between. CDR1 and CDR2 (germline): SQVTM, ANQGSEA.

This clonotype turned up a few times. This chain links TRBV2 with TRBJ1-1; D may be TRBD1 (5 bases). V lost 6 bases to trimming and J lost 8 bases, with 10 bases between them. This CDR3 spans 11 amino acids. CDR1 is SNHLY, CDR2 FYNNEI, per germline. The CDR3: CASSPTVEAFF. The CDR3 DNA follows: TGTGCCAGCAGCCCGACAGTCGAAGCTTTCTTT.

J is TRBJ1-4 and V is TRBV18; a possible D gene is TRBD1 (5 bases). V was clipped by 2 bases and J by 7 bases, with 11 bases between them. This CDR3 region has 14 residues. Looked up from germline, CDR1 is KGHSH and CDR2 is LQKENI. The CDR3 sequence: CASSPSPGAEKLFF. The CDR3 DNA reads as TGTGCCAGCTCACCAAGTCCCGGGGCTGAAAAACTGTTTTTT.

At least ten counts were recorded for this clonotype. The chain carries TRBV4-1 and TRBJ2-7; TRBD1 is a possible D gene (6 bases). The germline V and J ends were trimmed by 0 bases and 7 bases, with 13 bases remaining between them. Germline lookup yields CDR1 MGHRA and CDR2 YSYEKL. The CDR3 covers 14 residues. The CDR3 DNA sequence: TGCGCCAGCAGCCAAGAGCCCTACGGACAGGAGCAGTACTTC. Protein product: CASSQEPYGQEQYF.

This clonotype was found a few times. The chain employs TRBV2 and TRBJ2-3; D is uncertain. The CDR3 length is 12 residues. Trimming shortened V by 8 bases and J by 3 bases, and 9 bases separated the two germline ends. Germline CDR1 reads SNHLY; CDR2 reads FYNNEI. Here the CDR3 DNA reads TGTGCCAGCCGTGCAGAGACAGATACGCAGTATTTT. It is translated as CASRAETDTQYF. The full variable domain, with the rest looked up from reference TRBV2 and TRBJ2-3, is EPEVTQTPSHQVTQMGQEVILRCVPISNHLYFYWYRQILGQKVEFLVSFYNNEISEKSEIFDDQFSVERPDGSNFTLKIRSTKLEDSAMYFCASRAETDTQYFGPGTRLTVL.

In this sample, this clonotype turned up a few times. The chain couples TRBV5-8 to TRBJ2-3; the match to TRBD2 covers 11 bases. Unmatched junction bases numbered 5, after V lost 2 bases and J lost 0 bases. CDR1 is SGHTS and CDR2 is YDEGEE in the germline V gene. The CDR3 length is 17 residues. The CDR3 sequence is CASSFPSGGHSTDTQYF. In DNA form, the CDR3 reads TGTGCCAGCAGCTTCCCTAGCGGGGGGCACAGCACAGATACGCAGTATTTT.

This clonotype was observed at least ten times. The CDR3 protein is CASSRGEGSTDTQYF. The CDR3, as DNA: TGCGCCAGCAGTCGGGGCGAGGGGAGCACAGATACGCAGTATTTT. The rearrangement links TRBV5-1 to TRBJ2-3; TRBD1 or TRBD2 may be the D gene (5 bases each). CDR1 SGHRS and CDR2 YFSETQ come from the germline V gene. Trimming shortened V by 5 bases and J by 0 bases, and 13 bases separated the two germline ends. The CDR3 loop spans 15 amino acids.

The chain uses TRBV5-5 and TRBJ2-1; D might be TRBD1 or TRBD2, each matching 6 bases. V lost 3 bases, J lost 3 bases, and 13 bases lay in between. The CDR3 loop spans 15 amino acids. Per germline, CDR1 SGHKS and CDR2 YYEKEE (reference sequence). CDR3 nucleotide sequence: TGTGCCAGCAGCTGGGGGGCGGGGCTCTACAATGAGCAGTTCTTC. Translating gives CASSWGAGLYNEQFF.

This clonotype was seen a handful of times. The conserved phenylalanine or tryptophan is not found at the CDR3 terminus, so this likely reflects a read error. No DNA is shown, since the ends of the CDR3 on it are uncertain; the CDR3 is the one TCRdb lists. The chain employs TRBV5-3 and TRBJ2-5; no check of the table's D call, TRBD1, against the DNA was made. TRBV5-3 has ORF status, its function being uncertain. The CDR3 extends over 8 residues, inclusive of both ends. This chain's CDR3 is CAADRWGP.

The chain couples TRBV18 to TRBJ2-7; 9 positions agree with TRBD1. The CDR3 is 13 amino acids. CDR1 and CDR2 (germline): KGHSH, LQKENI. Losses at the gene ends were 3 bases for V and 9 bases for J; bases not matched to a gene: 6. The CDR3 spells CASSPDRGRGQYV. In DNA, the CDR3 is TGTGCCAGCTCACCTGACAGGGGGAGAGGGCAGTACGTC.

CDR3 nucleotides: TGTGCCAGTAGTACCGGATCGGTGGACGAGCAGTACTTC. It codes for CASSTGSVDEQYF. The chain combines TRBV19 with TRBJ2-7, with D unresolved. V was cut by 4 bases and J by 5 bases, with 12 bases left in between. The germline CDR1 and CDR2 sequences are LNHDA and SQIVND (reference sequence). This CDR3 is 13 amino acids long.

V gene TRBV4-2 combines with J gene TRBJ2-3; 9 bases align to TRBD2. Germline V gives CDR1 LGHNA, CDR2 YNFKEQ. Trimming cost V 0 bases and J 8 bases; bases outside gene matches: 6. The CDR3 length is 15 residues. This CDR3 reads CASSQELTSGSTQYF. CDR3 DNA: TGTGCCAGCAGCCAAGAACTGACTAGCGGAAGTACGCAGTATTTT.

The rearrangement joins TRBV7-2 to TRBJ2-1, with TRBD2 identical over 8 bases. Germline V gives CDR1 SGHTA, CDR2 FQGNSA. The CDR3 sequence is 16 residues long. The V gene end was trimmed by 3 bases and the J gene end by 4 bases; junction bases not matched to a gene: 8. CDR3 sequence reads: CASSFPRGGSYNEQFF. As DNA, the CDR3 is TGTGCCAGCAGCTTCCCTCGGGGGGGGTCTTACAATGAGCAGTTCTTC.